Each of the 24 T cell receptor beta chains below was sequenced from the same sample in a study of T cell responses to AZD1222 COVID-19 vaccine. The table came from immunoSEQ multiplex PCR; TCRdb's copy has only in-frame clones and leaves some out. The table has 250,000 to 300,000 clones, 94% seen once. The sample in question was peripheral blood, obtained 28 days after the second AZD1222 dose. The receptors shown here come from an adult who received the AZD1222 COVID-19 vaccine.

This clone was counted a single time. The chain couples TRBV3-1 (or the pseudogene TRBV3-2) to TRBJ1-1; D not certain. Germline values: CDR1 LGHDT, CDR2 YNNKEL (reference sequence). This CDR3 has 11 amino acids. The V end lost 1 base, the J end lost 8 bases, and 5 bases lay between the germline ends. The chain's CDR3 is CASSQGLEAFF. For the CDR3, the DNA is TGTGCCAGCAGCCAAGGACTGGAAGCTTTCTTT.

The chain joins TRBV28 to TRBJ1-6; no clear D gene. Germline V gene lookup returns CDR1 MDHEN and CDR2 SYDVKM. This CDR3 is built from 14 residues. V was clipped by 6 bases and J by 8 bases, with 14 bases between them. CDR3 region: CASSLGNGDSPLHF. The CDR3 DNA is TGTGCCAGCAGCCTTGGGAACGGGGATTCACCCCTCCACTTT. Combining the CDR3 with reference TRBV28 and TRBJ1-6 gives the whole variable domain DVKVTQSSRYLVKRTGEKVFLECVQDMDHENMFWYRQDPGLGLRLIYFSYDVKMKEKGDIPEGYSVSREKKERFSLILESASTNQTSMYLCASSLGNGDSPLHFGNGTRLTVT.

CDR3 protein: CASSLGAPNQPQHF. The DNA for the CDR3 is TGTGCCAGCAGCCTGGGGGCCCCAAATCAGCCCCAGCATTTT. The gene calls are TRBV5-6 and TRBJ1-5, with D perhaps TRBD1 (6 bases). CDR1 and CDR2 from the germline V gene are SGHDT and YYEEEE. CDR3 length: 14 amino acids. The V end was cut by 4 bases, the J end by 4 bases, with 12 bases between.

This clone showed up just a few times. The V and J genes are TRBV6-5 and TRBJ2-2; D is unresolved. The CDR3 spans 14 residues. Per the germline V gene, CDR1 is MNHEY and CDR2 is SVGAGI. The ends were cut back, 0 bases at V and 3 bases at J, with 5 bases in the middle. The CDR3, as DNA: TGTGCCAGCAGTTACTCGGGGTACACCGGGGAGCTGTTTTTT. It encodes CASSYSGYTGELFF.

The chain joins TRBV5-1 to TRBJ2-2, with D tentatively TRBD2 (5 bases). Germline loops: CDR1 SGHRS, CDR2 YFSETQ. There are 15 residues in the CDR3. Trimming removed 0 bases from V and 2 bases from J, with 8 bases in between. In DNA form, the CDR3 reads TGCGCCAGCAGCTTGGGGTCGGGAAACACCGGGGAGCTGTTTTTT. Protein: CASSLGSGNTGELFF.

This chain uses TRBV30 with TRBJ2-7, with TRBD2 matching over 8 bases. Germline trimming cut 4 bases from V and 8 bases from J; bases unmatched to any gene: 7. Germline values: CDR1 GTSNPN, CDR2 SVGIG (reference sequence). The CDR3 sequence is 12 residues long. The CDR3 DNA reads as TGTGCCTGGACCATAGCGGGAAGTCAGCAGTACTTC. It codes for CAWTIAGSQQYF.

This clone was seen a few times. This chain links TRBV19 with TRBJ2-2, with TRBD2 matching 9 bases. V lost 6 bases to trimming and J lost 3 bases; unmatched junction nucleotides: 5. There are 15 residues in the CDR3. Per the germline V gene, CDR1 is LNHDA and CDR2 is SQIVND (reference sequence). CDR3 DNA: TGTGCCAGTAGGACCCGGACTAGCGACACCGGGGAGCTGTTTTTT. Translated: CASRTRTSDTGELFF.

CDR3 DNA sequence: TGTGCCAGCAGCTTCCGCTTTGTGACAGGGTCCGATACGCAGTATTTT. Protein: CASSFRFVTGSDTQYF. The V call is TRBV7-2, the J call TRBJ2-3; 7 bases line up with TRBD1. This CDR3 contains 16 residues. Trimming at V came to 3 bases and at J to 6 bases, leaving 12 bases not matched to a gene. Germline values: CDR1 SGHTA, CDR2 FQGNSA.

V is TRBV5-1 and J is TRBJ1-6; D remains unclear. With 0 bases removed from V and 6 bases from J, the gap between germline ends came to 13 bases. Germline CDR1 and CDR2: SGHRS and YFSETQ. There are 16 residues in the CDR3. The CDR3 reads CASSLEAASSNSPLHF. Written as DNA, the CDR3 is TGCGCCAGCAGCTTGGAAGCAGCGTCTTCTAATTCACCCCTCCACTTT.

DNA of the CDR3: TGCGCCAGCAGCTTGGAGGGGGGAACTGAAGCTTTCTTT. It encodes CASSLEGGTEAFF. The rearrangement joins TRBV5-1 to TRBJ1-1; possibly TRBD1 for D (6 bases). CDR1 is SGHRS, CDR2 YFSETQ, per germline. The CDR3 has 13 residues. V was cut by 0 bases and J by 5 bases, with 8 bases left in between. The whole variable domain, remainder taken from reference TRBV5-1 and TRBJ1-1, is KAGVTQTPRYLIKTRGQQVTLSCSPISGHRSVSWYQQTPGQGLQFLFEYFSETQRNKGNFPGRFSGRQFSNSRSEMNVSTLELGDSALYLCASSLEGGTEAFFGQGTRLTVV.

This rearrangement joins TRBV12-5 to TRBJ2-2, with D perhaps TRBD1 or TRBD2 (5 bases each). CDR1 is LGHNT, CDR2 FRNRAP, per germline. Trimming shortened V by 1 base and J by 3 bases, and 18 bases separated the two germline ends. The CDR3 spans 18 residues. CDR3: CASGLGRDGEGYTGELFF. CDR3 DNA sequence: TGTGCTAGTGGTTTGGGCCGGGACGGAGAAGGCTACACCGGGGAGCTGTTTTTT.

V is TRBV19 and J is TRBJ2-7, with 9 bases aligning to TRBD1. The CDR3 consists of 13 residues. The germline gives CDR1 LNHDA, CDR2 SQIVND (reference sequence). With V trimmed by 10 bases and J by 1 base, 5 bases remained unmatched. CDR3 bases: TGTGCCACCAGGACAGGGGCTTCCTACGAGCAGTACTTC. Residues: CATRTGASYEQYF.

The V gene is TRBV28, the J gene TRBJ2-2, with D hard to call. The V end lost 9 bases, the J end lost 8 bases, and 4 bases lay between the germline ends. There are 9 residues in the CDR3. Per the germline V gene, CDR1 is MDHEN and CDR2 is SYDVKM. The CDR3 DNA reads as TGTGCCAGTAGGGGGGAGCTGTTTTTT. This sequence encodes CASRGELFF. The whole variable domain, remainder taken from reference TRBV28 and TRBJ2-2, is DVKVTQSSRYLVKRTGEKVFLECVQDMDHENMFWYRQDPGLGLRLIYFSYDVKMKEKGDIPEGYSVSREKKERFSLILESASTNQTSMYLCASRGELFFGEGSRLTVL.

The chain couples TRBV2 to TRBJ2-7, with 7 bases identical to TRBD2. J gave up 2 bases and V 4 bases, and 5 bases lay outside the gene matches. The CDR3 has 14 residues. Germline-derived CDR1 and CDR2 are SNHLY and FYNNEI. The CDR3 nucleotides read TGTGCCAGCAGTGGATTTCTAGCGGCCTACGAGCAGTACTTC. Amino acid sequence: CASSGFLAAYEQYF.

The V call is TRBV3-1 (or the pseudogene TRBV3-2), the J call TRBJ1-1, with D hard to call. The germline V and J ends were trimmed by 6 bases and 2 bases, with 10 bases remaining between them. This CDR3 is 13 amino acids long. Germline-derived CDR1 and CDR2 are LGHDT and YNNKEL (reference sequence). The CDR3 here is CASRATVNTEAFF. In DNA, the CDR3 is TGTGCCAGCAGGGCTACAGTTAACACTGAAGCTTTCTTT.

This chain links TRBV5-1 with TRBJ1-3; 7 bases are a match to TRBD1. The CDR3 covers 16 residues. J lost 0 bases, V lost 4 bases, and 7 bases had no gene match. In germline, CDR1 is SGHRS, CDR2 YFSETQ. The CDR3 is CASSVTGDVSGNTIYF. CDR3 in DNA: TGCGCCAGCAGCGTAACAGGGGACGTCTCTGGAAACACCATATATTTT.

The chain links TRBV4-1 to TRBJ1-2, with D unclear. The germline gives CDR1 MGHRA, CDR2 YSYEKL. This CDR3 is 13 amino acids long. The V and J ends lost 4 bases and 8 bases respectively, with 14 bases between them. The CDR3 coding sequence is TGCGCCAGCAGCCCCACTACGAGCGGGGGCTACACCTTC. It encodes CASSPTTSGGYTF.

CDR3 protein: CAQTGLAPTGELFF. In nucleotides, the CDR3 is TGTGCCCAGACGGGACTAGCGCCCACCGGGGAGCTGTTTTTT. The V gene is TRBV7-9, the J gene TRBJ2-2; 10 positions agree with TRBD2. J was trimmed by 4 bases and V by 11 bases; bases with no gene match: 7. The CDR3 runs 14 residues. From germline, CDR1 is SEHNR and CDR2 FQNEAQ (reference sequence).

The count of this clone is one. This sequence joins TRBV19 and TRBJ2-1; 11 bases agree with TRBD2. Germline-derived CDR1 and CDR2 are LNHDA and SQIVND (reference sequence). The CDR3 length is 21 residues. V trimming: 7 bases; J trimming: 0 bases; junction bases outside the gene matches: 20. The CDR3 DNA follows: TGTGCCAGTACCCCCTGGGGGGAGCCGGGACTAGCGGCCAGCTCCTACAATGAGCAGTTCTTC. Translation: CASTPWGEPGLAASSYNEQFF.

The J gene is TRBJ2-3, the V gene TRBV7-8, with 8 bases that match TRBD2. Trimming cost V 8 bases and J 3 bases; bases outside gene matches: 7. The CDR3 spans 14 residues. Germline-derived CDR1 and CDR2 are SGHVS and FQNEAQ. This chain's CDR3 is CASCRGGRTDTQYF. CDR3 DNA sequence: TGTGCCAGCTGCCGGGGCGGGAGGACAGATACGCAGTATTTT.

This rearrangement joins TRBV11-2 to TRBJ2-7; D is undetermined. The CDR3 has 15 residues. The V and J ends lost 1 base and 2 bases respectively, with 12 bases between them. Germline CDR1 reads SGHAT; CDR2 reads FQNNGV. For the CDR3, the DNA is TGTGCCAGCAGCTTAGCTTCCAGTAGAACCTACGAGCAGTACTTC. It specifies CASSLASSRTYEQYF.

The chain employs TRBV7-2 and TRBJ1-6; TRBD1 agrees at 10 bases. Germline CDR1 and CDR2: SGHTA and FQGNSA. V shed 5 bases, J shed 9 bases, and the junction held 7 bases outside the gene matches. The CDR3 consists of 15 residues. CDR3 residues: CASSDRDRGTSPLHF. For the CDR3, the DNA is TGTGCCAGCAGCGACCGGGACAGGGGAACTTCACCCCTCCACTTT.

The genes are TRBV15 and TRBJ2-7; 8 bases are shared with TRBD2. CDR1 is LNHNV, CDR2 YYDKDF, per germline (reference sequence). There are 14 residues in the CDR3. The V segment lost 1 base and the J segment 6 bases; nucleotides outside the gene matches: 5. The chain's CDR3 is CATSRGSGRAEQYF. The CDR3 DNA reads as TGTGCCACCAGCAGAGGATCCGGGAGGGCCGAGCAGTACTTC.

The genes are TRBV7-2 and TRBJ1-1; possible D gene TRBD1, 5 bases. V was pared by 4 bases and J by 0 bases, with 9 bases between. Looked up from germline, CDR1 is SGHTA and CDR2 is FQGNSA. This CDR3 has 14 amino acids. The CDR3 reads CASSYQTVNTEAFF. The CDR3 DNA sequence: TGTGCCAGCAGCTACCAGACAGTGAACACTGAAGCTTTCTTT.